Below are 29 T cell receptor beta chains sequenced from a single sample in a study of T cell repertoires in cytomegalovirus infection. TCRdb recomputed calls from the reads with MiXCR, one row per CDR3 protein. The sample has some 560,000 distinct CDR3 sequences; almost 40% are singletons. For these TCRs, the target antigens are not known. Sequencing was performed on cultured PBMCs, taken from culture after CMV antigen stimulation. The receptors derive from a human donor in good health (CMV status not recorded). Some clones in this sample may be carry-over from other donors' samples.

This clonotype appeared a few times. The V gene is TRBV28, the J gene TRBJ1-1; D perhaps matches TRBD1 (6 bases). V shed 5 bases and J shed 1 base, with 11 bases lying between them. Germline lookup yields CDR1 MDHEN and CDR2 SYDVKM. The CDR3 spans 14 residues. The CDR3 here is CASSPQTGNTEAFF. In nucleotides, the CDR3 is TGTGCCAGCAGTCCCCAGACAGGGAACACTGAAGCTTTCTTT.

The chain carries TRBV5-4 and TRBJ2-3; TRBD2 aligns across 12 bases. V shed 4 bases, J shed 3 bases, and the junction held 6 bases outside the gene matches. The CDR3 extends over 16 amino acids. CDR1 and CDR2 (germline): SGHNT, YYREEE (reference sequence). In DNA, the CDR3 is TGTGCCAGCAGCCCCGGGACTAGCGGGTTTACAGATACGCAGTATTTT. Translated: CASSPGTSGFTDTQYF.

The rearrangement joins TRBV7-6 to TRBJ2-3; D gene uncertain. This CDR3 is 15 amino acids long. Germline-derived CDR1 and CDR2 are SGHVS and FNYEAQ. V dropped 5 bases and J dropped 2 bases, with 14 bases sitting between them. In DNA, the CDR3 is TGTGCCAGCAGCACCGAAGGCCCAGACACAGATACGCAGTATTTT. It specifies CASSTEGPDTDTQYF.

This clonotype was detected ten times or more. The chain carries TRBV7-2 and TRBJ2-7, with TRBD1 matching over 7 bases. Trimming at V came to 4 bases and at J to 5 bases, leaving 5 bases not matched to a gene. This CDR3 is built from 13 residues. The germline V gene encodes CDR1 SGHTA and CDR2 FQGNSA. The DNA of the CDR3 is TGTGCCAGCAGCTCCCGGACAGGTAACGAGCAGTACTTC. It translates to CASSSRTGNEQYF.

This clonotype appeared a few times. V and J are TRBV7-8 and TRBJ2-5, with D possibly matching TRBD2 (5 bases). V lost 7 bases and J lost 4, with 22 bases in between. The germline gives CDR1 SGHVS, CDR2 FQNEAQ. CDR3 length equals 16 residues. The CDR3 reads CASTRIGLGELETQYF. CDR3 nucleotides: TGTGCCAGCACCAGGATCGGACTGGGCGAACTAGAGACCCAGTACTTC.

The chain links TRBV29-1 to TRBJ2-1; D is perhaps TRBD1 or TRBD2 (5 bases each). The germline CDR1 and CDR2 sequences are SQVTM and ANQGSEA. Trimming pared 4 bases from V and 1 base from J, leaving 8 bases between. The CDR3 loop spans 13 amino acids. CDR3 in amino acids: CSVVGGSYNEQFF. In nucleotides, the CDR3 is TGCAGCGTTGTTGGGGGATCCTACAATGAGCAGTTCTTC.

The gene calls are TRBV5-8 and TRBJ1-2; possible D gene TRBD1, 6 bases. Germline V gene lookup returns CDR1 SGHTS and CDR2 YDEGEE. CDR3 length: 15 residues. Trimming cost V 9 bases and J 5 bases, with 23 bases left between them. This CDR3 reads CATRKGHRVGYGYTF. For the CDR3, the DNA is TGTGCCACCAGGAAGGGCCACAGGGTTGGATATGGCTACACCTTC.

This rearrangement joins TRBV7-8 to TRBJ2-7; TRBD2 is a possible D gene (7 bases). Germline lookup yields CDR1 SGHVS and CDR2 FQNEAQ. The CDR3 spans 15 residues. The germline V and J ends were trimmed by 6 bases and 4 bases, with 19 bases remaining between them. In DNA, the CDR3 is TGTGCCAGCAGACAGCGTGGGGGGGGCCTTTACGAGCAGTACTTC. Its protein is CASRQRGGGLYEQYF. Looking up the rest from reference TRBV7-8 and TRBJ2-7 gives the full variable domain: GAGVSQSPRYKVAKRGQDVALRCDPISGHVSLFWYQQALGQGPEFLTYFQNEAQLDKSGLPSDRFFAERPEGSVSTLKIQRTQQEDSAVYLCASRQRGGGLYEQYFGPGTRLTVT.

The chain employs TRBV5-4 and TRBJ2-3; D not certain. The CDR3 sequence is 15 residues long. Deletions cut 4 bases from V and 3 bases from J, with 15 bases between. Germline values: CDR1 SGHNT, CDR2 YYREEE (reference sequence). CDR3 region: CASSPVGLLTDTQYF. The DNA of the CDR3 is TGTGCCAGCAGCCCCGTGGGATTGCTAACAGATACGCAGTATTTT.

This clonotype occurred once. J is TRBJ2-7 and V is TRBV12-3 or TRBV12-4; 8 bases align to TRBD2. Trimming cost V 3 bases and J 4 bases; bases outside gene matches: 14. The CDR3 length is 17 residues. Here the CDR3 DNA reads TGTGCCAGCAGTTTCCCTCAGGGTAGCGGGAAAAAATACGAGCAGTACTTC. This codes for CASSFPQGSGKKYEQYF.

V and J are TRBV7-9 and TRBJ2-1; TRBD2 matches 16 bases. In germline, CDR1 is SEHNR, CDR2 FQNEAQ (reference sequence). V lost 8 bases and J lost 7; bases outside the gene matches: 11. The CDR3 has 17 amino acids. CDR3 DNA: TGTGCCAGCGAGAGGGGACTAGCGGGGGGGGCTTATAATGAGCAGTTCTTC. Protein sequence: CASERGLAGGAYNEQFF. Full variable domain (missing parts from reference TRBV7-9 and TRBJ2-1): DTGVSQNPRHKITKRGQNVTFRCDPISEHNRLYWYRQTLGQGPEFLTYFQNEAQLEKSRLLSDRFSAERPKGSFSTLEIQRTEQGDSAMYLCASERGLAGGAYNEQFFGPGTRLTVL.

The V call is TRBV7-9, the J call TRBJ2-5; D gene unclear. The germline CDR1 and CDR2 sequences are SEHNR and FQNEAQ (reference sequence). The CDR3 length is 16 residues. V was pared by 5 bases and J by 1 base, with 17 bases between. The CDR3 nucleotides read TGTGCCAGCAGCCCCCCCGGCCCGAGGCTCCAAGAGACCCAGTACTTC. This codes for CASSPPGPRLQETQYF.

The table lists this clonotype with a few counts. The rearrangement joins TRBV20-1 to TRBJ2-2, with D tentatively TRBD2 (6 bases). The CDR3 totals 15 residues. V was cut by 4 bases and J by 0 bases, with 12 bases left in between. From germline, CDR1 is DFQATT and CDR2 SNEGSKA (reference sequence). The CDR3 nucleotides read TGCAGTGCTATACCCGGAGGGACGAACACCGGGGAGCTGTTTTTT. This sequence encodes CSAIPGGTNTGELFF.

Written as DNA, the CDR3 is TGTGCCAGCAGGGCTTTGGGGGATTCACCCCTCCACTTT. It translates to CASRALGDSPLHF. The chain carries TRBV6-5 and TRBJ1-6; D may be TRBD1 (5 bases). The germline V gene has CDR1 MNHEY and CDR2 SVGAGI. CDR3 size: 13 residues. V lost 6 bases, J lost 8 bases, and 11 bases lay in between.

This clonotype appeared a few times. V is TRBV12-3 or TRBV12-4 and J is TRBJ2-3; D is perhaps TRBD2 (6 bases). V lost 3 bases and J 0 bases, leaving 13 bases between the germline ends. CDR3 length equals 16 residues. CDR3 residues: CASSFRDSTSTDTQYF. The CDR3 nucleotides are TGTGCCAGCAGTTTCCGGGACTCCACTAGCACAGATACGCAGTATTTT.

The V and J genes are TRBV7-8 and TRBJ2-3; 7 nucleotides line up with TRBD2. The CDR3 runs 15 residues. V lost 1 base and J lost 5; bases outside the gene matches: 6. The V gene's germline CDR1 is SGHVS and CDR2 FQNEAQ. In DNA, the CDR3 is TGTGCCAGCAGCTTAGTCCTAGCGGTAATAGATACGCAGTATTTT. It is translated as CASSLVLAVIDTQYF.

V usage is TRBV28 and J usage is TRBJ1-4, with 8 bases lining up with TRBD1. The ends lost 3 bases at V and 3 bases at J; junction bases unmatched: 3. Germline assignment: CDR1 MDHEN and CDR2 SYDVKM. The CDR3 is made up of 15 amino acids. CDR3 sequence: CASSLVGQANEKLFF. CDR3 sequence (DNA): TGTGCCAGCAGTTTGGTGGGACAGGCTAATGAAAAACTGTTTTTT.

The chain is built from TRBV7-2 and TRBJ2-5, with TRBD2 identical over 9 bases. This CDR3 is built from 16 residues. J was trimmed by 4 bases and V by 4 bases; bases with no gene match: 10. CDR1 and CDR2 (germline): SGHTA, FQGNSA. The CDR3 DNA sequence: TGTGCCAGCAGCTCCGCCCCTTTAGCGGGGGTAGAGACCCAGTACTTC. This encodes CASSSAPLAGVETQYF.

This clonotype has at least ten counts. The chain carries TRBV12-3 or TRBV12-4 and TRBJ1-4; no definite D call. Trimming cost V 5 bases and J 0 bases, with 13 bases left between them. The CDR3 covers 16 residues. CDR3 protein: CASSPREHATNEKLFF. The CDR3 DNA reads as TGTGCCAGCAGTCCCCGGGAACATGCAACTAATGAAAAACTGTTTTTT.

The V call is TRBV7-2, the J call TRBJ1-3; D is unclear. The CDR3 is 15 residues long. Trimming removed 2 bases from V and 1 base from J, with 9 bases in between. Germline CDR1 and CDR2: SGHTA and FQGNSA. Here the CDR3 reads CASSLRAASGNTIYF. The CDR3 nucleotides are TGTGCCAGCAGCTTACGGGCCGCATCTGGAAACACCATATATTTT.

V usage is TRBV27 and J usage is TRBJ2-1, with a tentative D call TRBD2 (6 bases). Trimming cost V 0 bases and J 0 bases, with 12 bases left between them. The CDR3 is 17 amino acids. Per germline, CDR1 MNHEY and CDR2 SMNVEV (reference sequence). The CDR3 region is CASSLSRGNPSYNEQFF. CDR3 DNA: TGTGCCAGCAGTTTATCTCGGGGGAACCCCTCCTACAATGAGCAGTTCTTC.

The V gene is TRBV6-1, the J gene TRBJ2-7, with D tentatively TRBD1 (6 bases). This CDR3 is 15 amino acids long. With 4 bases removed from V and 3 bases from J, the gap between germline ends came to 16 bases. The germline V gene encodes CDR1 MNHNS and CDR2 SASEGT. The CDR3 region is CASSATGSWGYEQYF. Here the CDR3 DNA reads TGTGCCAGCAGTGCCACAGGGTCGTGGGGCTACGAGCAGTACTTC.

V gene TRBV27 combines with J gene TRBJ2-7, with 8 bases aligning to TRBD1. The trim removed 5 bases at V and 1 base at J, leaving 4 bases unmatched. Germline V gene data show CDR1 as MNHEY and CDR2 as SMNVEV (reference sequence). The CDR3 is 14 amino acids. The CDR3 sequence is CASSARDRSYEQYF. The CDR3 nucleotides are TGTGCCAGCAGTGCCCGGGACAGGTCCTACGAGCAGTACTTC.

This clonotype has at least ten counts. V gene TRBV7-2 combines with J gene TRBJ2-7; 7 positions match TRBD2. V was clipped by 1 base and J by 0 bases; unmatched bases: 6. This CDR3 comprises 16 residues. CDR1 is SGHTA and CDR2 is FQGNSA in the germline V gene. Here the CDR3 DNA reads TGTGCCAGCAGCTTAGGGGTACTAGCGAACTCCTACGAGCAGTACTTC. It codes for CASSLGVLANSYEQYF.

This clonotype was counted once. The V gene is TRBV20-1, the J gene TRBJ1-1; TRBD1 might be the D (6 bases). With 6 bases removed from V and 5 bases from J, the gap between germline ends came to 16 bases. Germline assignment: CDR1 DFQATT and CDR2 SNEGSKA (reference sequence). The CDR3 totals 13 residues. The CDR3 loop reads CSAPGGGATEAFF. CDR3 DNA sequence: TGCAGTGCCCCGGGGGGGGGCGCAACTGAAGCTTTCTTT.

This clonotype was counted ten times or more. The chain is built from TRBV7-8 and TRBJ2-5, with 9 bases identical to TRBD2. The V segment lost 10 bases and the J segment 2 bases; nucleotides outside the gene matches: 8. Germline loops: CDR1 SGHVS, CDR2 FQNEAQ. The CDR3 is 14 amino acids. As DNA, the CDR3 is TGTGCCACCGCGGGAGCGGGAGGACAAGAGACCCAGTACTTC. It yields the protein CATAGAGGQETQYF.

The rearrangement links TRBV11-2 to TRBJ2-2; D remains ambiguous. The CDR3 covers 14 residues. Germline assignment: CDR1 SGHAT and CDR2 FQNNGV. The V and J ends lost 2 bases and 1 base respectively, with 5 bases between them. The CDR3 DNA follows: TGTGCCAGCAGCTTACGACAGAACACCGGGGAGCTGTTTTTT. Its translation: CASSLRQNTGELFF.

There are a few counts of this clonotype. CDR3 in amino acids: CASSFGLGGPDTQYF. The CDR3 DNA reads as TGTGCCAGCAGTTTTGGGCTCGGGGGGCCAGATACGCAGTATTTT. The chain uses TRBV28 and TRBJ2-3; D might be TRBD2 (7 bases). The germline V gene encodes CDR1 MDHEN and CDR2 SYDVKM. This CDR3 is 15 amino acids long. Trimming removed 3 bases from V and 4 bases from J, with 14 bases in between.

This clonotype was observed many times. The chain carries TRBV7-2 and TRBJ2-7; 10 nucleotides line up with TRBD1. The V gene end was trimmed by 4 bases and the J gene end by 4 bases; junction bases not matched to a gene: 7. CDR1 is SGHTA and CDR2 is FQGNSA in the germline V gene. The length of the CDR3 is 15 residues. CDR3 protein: CASSSQTGGGYEQYF. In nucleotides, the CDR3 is TGTGCCAGCAGCTCACAGACAGGGGGCGGTTACGAGCAGTACTTC.